The entry that follows covers one T cell receptor (beta chain) sequence. Its antigen is currently unknown. The sample originates from a study of cytomegalovirus exposure and HLA in healthy donors. Points from the study as a whole: An analysis done earlier found most TCR beta V segments productive about 87% or about 30% of the time.

Use of 60 Vbeta and 13 Jbeta primers characterized the PCR. Per the authors' pipeline: Around 9.9 million shared chains were among the 80 million or so unique TCR beta chains that a later analysis counted. TCRdb's copy holds only in-frame clones and misses some; the assay was immunoSEQ multiplex PCR. The V and J calls and the clone size are those of that table, but D and trimming were determined from the DNA. The table shows about 210,000 clones, with approximately 82% occurring only once. Between the trimmed V and J ends, which lost 5 bases and 5 bases, there was a span of 21 bases. Germline V gene data show CDR1 as LNHDA and CDR2 as SQIVND (reference sequence). CDR3 size: 16 residues.

The sequence was obtained from a woman aged 45-60 years in good health and CMV-seropositive. The chain couples TRBV19 to TRBJ2-5, with D perhaps TRBD1 (6 bases). Sequenced sample: PBMCs. CDR3 in DNA: TGTGCCAGTAGTCTCAGGGGCGAGGGCCCAAAGGAGACCCAGTACTTC. This codes for CASSLRGEGPKETQYF.